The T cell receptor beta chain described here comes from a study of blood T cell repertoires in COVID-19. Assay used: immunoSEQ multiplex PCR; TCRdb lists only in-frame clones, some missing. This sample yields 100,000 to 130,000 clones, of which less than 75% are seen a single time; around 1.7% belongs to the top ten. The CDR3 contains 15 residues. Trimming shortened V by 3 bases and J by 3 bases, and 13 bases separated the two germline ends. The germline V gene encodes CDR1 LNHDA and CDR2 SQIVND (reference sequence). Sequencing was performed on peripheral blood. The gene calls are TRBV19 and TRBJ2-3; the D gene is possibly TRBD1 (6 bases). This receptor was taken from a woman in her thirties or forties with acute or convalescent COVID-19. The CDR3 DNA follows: TGTGCCAGTAGTATCCAGGGCCAGGGGACAGATACGCAGTATTTT. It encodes CASSIQGQGTDTQYF.